This is a list of T cell receptor beta chains from one sample in a study of vaccination effects on CD4 cells after COVID-19. Assay: immunoSEQ multiplex PCR; the TCRdb copy retains only in-frame clones and omits some. Among about 48,000 clones listed, roughly three fifths were seen once. Antigens of these TCRs are unknown. The sample in question was CD4+ T cells from PBMCs cultured without peptide, obtained before COVID-19 vaccination. All receptors come from a human donor who received a COVID-19 vaccine. CDR3s include the opening cysteine and the closing phenylalanine or tryptophan. D genes are given only for firm matches. Not every row has a clone size; where given, it reads once, few, many or a size class.

CDR3 DNA,CDR3 protein,CDR3 length,clone size,J gene,D gene,V gene
TGTGCCAGCAGGAACACAGATACGCAGTATTTT,CASRNTDTQYF,11,few,TRBJ2-3,NA,TRBV6-5
TGTGCCAGCAGTTACTCGTCCAAGGTGCTCAATTCACCCCTCCACTTT,CASSYSSKVLNSPLHF,16,few,TRBJ1-6,NA,TRBV6-5
TGCAGTGCTAGTAGGGGGCGAGGGGGGACTGAAGCTTTCTTT,CSASRGRGGTEAFF,14,NA,TRBJ1-1,TRBD1,TRBV20-1
TGTGCCAGCAGCTTAGAGCCAGGCCAGAACACTGAAGCTTTCTTT,CASSLEPGQNTEAFF,15,NA,TRBJ1-1,NA,TRBV11-2
TGTGCCAGCAGCTTAGTAATGGGGCTGAAGATTCAGTACTTC,CASSLVMGLKIQYF,14,NA,TRBJ2-4,NA,TRBV7-2
TGTGCCACCAGCAGAGGCCGGGGAGAAAAACTGTTTTTT,CATSRGRGEKLFF,13,NA,TRBJ1-4,NA,TRBV15
TGTGCCAGCAGTTACGCAGGGTCTGGAAACACCATATATTTT,CASSYAGSGNTIYF,14,few,TRBJ1-3,NA,TRBV6-5
TGTGCCAGCCTCAGTGGGAGCTCCTACAATGAGCAGTTCTTC,CASLSGSSYNEQFF,14,NA,TRBJ2-1,NA,TRBV28
TGTGCCAGCAGCGTACAGGGGGTCAAGACTGAAGCTTTCTTT,CASSVQGVKTEAFF,14,NA,TRBJ1-1,TRBD1,TRBV5-4
TGTGCCAGCAGCTTATCGGGGCAGGGACGAAACTATGGCTACACCTTC,CASSLSGQGRNYGYTF,16,NA,TRBJ1-2,NA,TRBV7-9
TGTGCCAGCAGTGAACTGGGCAGGACAACTGGAAACACCATATATTTT,CASSELGRTTGNTIYF,16,few,TRBJ1-3,NA,TRBV2
TGTGCCAGCAGTGAGACTCTTTTAAGCAATCAGCCCCAGCATTTT,CASSETLLSNQPQHF,15,NA,TRBJ1-5,NA,TRBV6-1
TGTGCCAGTTCTAGACAGGGACTAGCGGACACAGATACGCAGTATTTT,CASSRQGLADTDTQYF,16,NA,TRBJ2-3,TRBD2,TRBV19
TGTGCCAGCTCATCCGGTTCCTACGAGCAGTACTTC,CASSSGSYEQYF,12,few,TRBJ2-7,NA,TRBV18
TGTGCCAGCGGGCAGGGGGCGCGAGATGAGCAGTTCTTC,CASGQGARDEQFF,13,NA,TRBJ2-1,TRBD1,TRBV28
TGTGCCAGCAGTTTCCAGACAGGGGCGGAGAGGCAGCCCCAGCATTTT,CASSFQTGAERQPQHF,16,NA,TRBJ1-5,TRBD1,TRBV28
TGTGCCAGCAGTCCTACAGATACGCAGTATTTT,CASSPTDTQYF,11,once,TRBJ2-3,NA,TRBV12-3/TRBV12-4
TGTGCCAGCAGCCTTAGTCCGGGACAGGGTTCATCACCCCTCCACTTT,CASSLSPGQGSSPLHF,16,few,TRBJ1-6,TRBD1,TRBV7-2